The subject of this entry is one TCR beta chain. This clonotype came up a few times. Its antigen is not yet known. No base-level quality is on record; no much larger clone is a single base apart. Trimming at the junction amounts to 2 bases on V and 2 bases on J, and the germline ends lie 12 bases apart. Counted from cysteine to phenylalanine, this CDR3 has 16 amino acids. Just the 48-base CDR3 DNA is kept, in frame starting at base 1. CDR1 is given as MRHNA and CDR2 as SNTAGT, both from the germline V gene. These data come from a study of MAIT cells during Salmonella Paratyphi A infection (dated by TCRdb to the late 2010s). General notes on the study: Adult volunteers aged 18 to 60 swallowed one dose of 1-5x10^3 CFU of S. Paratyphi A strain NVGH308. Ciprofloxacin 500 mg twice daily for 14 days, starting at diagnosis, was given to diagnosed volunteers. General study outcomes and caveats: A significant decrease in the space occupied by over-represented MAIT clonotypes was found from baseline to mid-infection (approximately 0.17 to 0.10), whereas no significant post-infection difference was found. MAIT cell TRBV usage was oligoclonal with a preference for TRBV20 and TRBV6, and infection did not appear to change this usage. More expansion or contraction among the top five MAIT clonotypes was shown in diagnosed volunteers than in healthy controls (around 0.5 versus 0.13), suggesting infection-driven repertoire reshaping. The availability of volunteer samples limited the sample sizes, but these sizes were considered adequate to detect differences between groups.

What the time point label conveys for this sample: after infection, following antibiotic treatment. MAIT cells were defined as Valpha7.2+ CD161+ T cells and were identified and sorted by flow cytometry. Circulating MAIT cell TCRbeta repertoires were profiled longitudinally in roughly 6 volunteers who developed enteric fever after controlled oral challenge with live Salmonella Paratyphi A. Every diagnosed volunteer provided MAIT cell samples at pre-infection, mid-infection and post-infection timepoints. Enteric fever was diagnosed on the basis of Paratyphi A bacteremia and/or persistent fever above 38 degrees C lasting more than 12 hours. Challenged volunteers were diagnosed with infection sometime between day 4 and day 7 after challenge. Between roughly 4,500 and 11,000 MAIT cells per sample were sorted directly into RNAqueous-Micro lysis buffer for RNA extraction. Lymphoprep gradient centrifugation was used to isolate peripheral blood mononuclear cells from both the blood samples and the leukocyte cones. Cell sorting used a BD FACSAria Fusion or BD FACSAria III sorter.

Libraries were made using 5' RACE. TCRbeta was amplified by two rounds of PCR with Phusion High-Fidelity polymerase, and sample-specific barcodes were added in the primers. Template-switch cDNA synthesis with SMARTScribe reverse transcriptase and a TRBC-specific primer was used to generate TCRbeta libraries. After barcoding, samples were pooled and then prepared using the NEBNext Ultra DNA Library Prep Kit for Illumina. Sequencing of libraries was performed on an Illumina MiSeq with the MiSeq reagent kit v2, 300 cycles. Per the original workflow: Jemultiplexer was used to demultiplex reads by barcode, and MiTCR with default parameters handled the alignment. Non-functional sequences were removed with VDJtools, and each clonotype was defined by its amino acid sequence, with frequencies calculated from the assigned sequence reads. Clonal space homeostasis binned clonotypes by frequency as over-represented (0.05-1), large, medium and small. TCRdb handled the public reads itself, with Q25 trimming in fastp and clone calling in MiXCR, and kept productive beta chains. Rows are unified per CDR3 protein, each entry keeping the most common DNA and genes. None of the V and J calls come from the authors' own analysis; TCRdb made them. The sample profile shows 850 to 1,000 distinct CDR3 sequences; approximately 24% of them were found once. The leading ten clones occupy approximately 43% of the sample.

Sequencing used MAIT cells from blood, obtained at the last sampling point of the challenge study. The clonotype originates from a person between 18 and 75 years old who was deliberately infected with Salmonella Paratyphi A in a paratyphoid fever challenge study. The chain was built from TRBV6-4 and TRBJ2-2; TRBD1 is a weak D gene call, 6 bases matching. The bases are TGTGCCAGCAGTGACAACCCGGGACAAAACACCGGGGAGCTGTTTTTT. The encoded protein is CASSDNPGQNTGELFF.